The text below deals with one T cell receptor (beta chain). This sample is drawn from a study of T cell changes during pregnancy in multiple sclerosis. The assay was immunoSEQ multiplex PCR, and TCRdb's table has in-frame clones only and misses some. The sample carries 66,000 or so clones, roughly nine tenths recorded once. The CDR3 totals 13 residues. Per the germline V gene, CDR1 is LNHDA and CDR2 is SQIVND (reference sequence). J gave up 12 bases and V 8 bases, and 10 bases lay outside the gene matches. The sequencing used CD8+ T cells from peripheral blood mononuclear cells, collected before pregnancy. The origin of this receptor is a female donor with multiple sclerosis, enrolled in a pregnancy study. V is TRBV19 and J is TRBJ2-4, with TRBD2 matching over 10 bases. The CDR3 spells CASAPSGGADQYF. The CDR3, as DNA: TGTGCCAGTGCACCAAGCGGGGGGGCCGATCAGTACTTC. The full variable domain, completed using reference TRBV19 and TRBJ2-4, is DGGITQSPKYLFRKEGQNVTLSCEQNLNHDAMYWYRQDPGQGLRLIYYSQIVNDFQKGDIAEGYSVSREKKESFPLTVTSAQKNPTAFYLCASAPSGGADQYFGAGTRLSVL.